These T cell receptor beta chains were read from a single sample in a study of cytomegalovirus exposure and HLA in healthy donors. Only in-frame clones appear in the TCRdb table, and some are missing; sequencing was by immunoSEQ multiplex PCR. The sample records about 60,000 clones, over 90% being singletons. Sequenced: PBMCs. These receptors were obtained from a woman between 18 and 29 years old in good health and CMV-seronegative. Both conserved end residues are part of each CDR3. The order of the fields is J gene, clone size, D gene, V gene, CDR3 DNA, CDR3 protein. D genes are given only for firm matches. Some rows have no size entry. The others give once, few or many, or a class for an expanded clone.

J gene: TRBJ2-1; clone size: .; D gene: .; V gene: TRBV5-1; CDR3 DNA: TGCGCCAGCAGTCATTGGGTCTGGCGGTCTAGCTCCTACAATGAGCAGTTCTTC; CDR3 protein: CASSHWVWRSSSYNEQFF
J gene: TRBJ1-1; clone size: .; D gene: .; V gene: TRBV30; CDR3 DNA: TGTGCCTCGCAGGGCCCCCGAACTGAAGCTTTCTTT; CDR3 protein: CASQGPRTEAFF
J gene: TRBJ2-1; clone size: .; D gene: TRBD2; V gene: TRBV10-3; CDR3 DNA: TGTGCCATCAGAGGGACTAGCGGGAGGGAGGGCAATGAGCAGTTCTTC; CDR3 protein: CAIRGTSGREGNEQFF
J gene: TRBJ2-4; clone size: .; D gene: .; V gene: TRBV5-1; CDR3 DNA: TGCGCCAGCAGCTACTATGACTCGCGGGACATTCAGTACTTC; CDR3 protein: CASSYYDSRDIQYF
J gene: TRBJ2-6; clone size: .; D gene: TRBD1; V gene: TRBV7-2; CDR3 DNA: TGTGCCAGCAGCCCAGGGGGATCTGGGGCCAACGTCCTGACTTTC; CDR3 protein: CASSPGGSGANVLTF
J gene: TRBJ1-1; clone size: .; D gene: .; V gene: TRBV11-2; CDR3 DNA: TGTGCCAGCAGCCCCAGACAGGTTCCGAACACTGAAGCTTTCTTT; CDR3 protein: CASSPRQVPNTEAFF
J gene: TRBJ2-5; clone size: .; D gene: TRBD2; V gene: TRBV9; CDR3 DNA: TGTGCCAGCAGCGAAGGCGGGAGGGCCCGGGAGACCCAGTACTTC; CDR3 protein: CASSEGGRARETQYF
J gene: TRBJ2-5; clone size: once; D gene: .; V gene: TRBV6-5; CDR3 DNA: TGTGCCAGCAGTTATGGGGGAGGTTCGCAAGAGACCCAGTACTTC; CDR3 protein: CASSYGGGSQETQYF
J gene: TRBJ2-2; clone size: .; D gene: .; V gene: TRBV9; CDR3 DNA: TGTGCCAGCAGCGTATGGTCCAGGGCCACCGGGGAGCTGTTTTTT; CDR3 protein: CASSVWSRATGELFF
J gene: TRBJ2-3; clone size: .; D gene: TRBD1; V gene: TRBV6-4; CDR3 DNA: TGTGCCAGCAGTGACTCTTCCGGACAGGGCCCAGGTACGCAGTATTTT; CDR3 protein: CASSDSSGQGPGTQYF
J gene: TRBJ2-7; clone size: .; D gene: .; V gene: TRBV7-2; CDR3 DNA: TGTGCCAGCAGCTTAACAGCATACGAGCAGTACTTC; CDR3 protein: CASSLTAYEQYF
J gene: TRBJ2-7; clone size: .; D gene: TRBD1; V gene: TRBV5-4; CDR3 DNA: TGTGCCAGCAGCTTGAGCCGGACCTGGACAGGCTCCTACGAGCAGTACTTC; CDR3 protein: CASSLSRTWTGSYEQYF
J gene: TRBJ1-1; clone size: .; D gene: TRBD1; V gene: TRBV6-1; CDR3 DNA: TGTGCCAGCAGTATAGACAGGGGGTACACTGAAGCTTTCTTT; CDR3 protein: CASSIDRGYTEAFF
J gene: TRBJ2-5; clone size: .; D gene: TRBD1; V gene: TRBV7-2; CDR3 DNA: TGTGCCAGCAGCTTAGAGGGGGCGGGAGAGACCCAGTACTTC; CDR3 protein: CASSLEGAGETQYF
J gene: TRBJ2-5; clone size: .; D gene: .; V gene: TRBV6-4; CDR3 DNA: TGTGCCAGTGCCCGGGACACAGCACCGGGGACCCAGTACTTC; CDR3 protein: CASARDTAPGTQYF
J gene: TRBJ2-5; clone size: .; D gene: .; V gene: TRBV29-1; CDR3 DNA: TGCAGCGTTGAGGGGGCAGAGATTGGGGAGACCCAGTACTTC; CDR3 protein: CSVEGAEIGETQYF
J gene: TRBJ2-2; clone size: .; D gene: .; V gene: TRBV11-2; CDR3 DNA: TGTGCCAGCAGCTTAGGTGGGCTCACCGGGGAGCTGTTTTTT; CDR3 protein: CASSLGGLTGELFF
J gene: TRBJ2-5; clone size: .; D gene: .; V gene: TRBV6-5; CDR3 DNA: TGTGCCAGCAGAGTAGGAGCTCAAGAGACCCAGTACTTC; CDR3 protein: CASRVGAQETQYF
J gene: TRBJ2-1; clone size: .; D gene: TRBD1; V gene: TRBV10-3; CDR3 DNA: TGTGCCATCAGGACCTCGACAGGGGGGTCCTACAATGAGCAGTTCTTC; CDR3 protein: CAIRTSTGGSYNEQFF
J gene: TRBJ2-6; clone size: .; D gene: TRBD1; V gene: TRBV14; CDR3 DNA: TGTGCCAGCAGCCATCGACAGGGCTCTGGGGCCAACGTCCTGACTTTC; CDR3 protein: CASSHRQGSGANVLTF
J gene: TRBJ1-1; clone size: .; D gene: TRBD1; V gene: TRBV19; CDR3 DNA: TGTGCCAGTACCGCGGACAGGGCGAACACTGAAGCTTTCTTT; CDR3 protein: CASTADRANTEAFF
J gene: TRBJ2-1; clone size: .; D gene: TRBD1; V gene: TRBV10-3; CDR3 DNA: TGTGCCATCGGGGGACAGGGAATCTCCTACAATGAGCAGTTCTTC; CDR3 protein: CAIGGQGISYNEQFF
J gene: TRBJ2-3; clone size: .; D gene: TRBD2; V gene: TRBV7-2; CDR3 DNA: TGTGCCAGCAGCTCAGGACTAGCATTTAATACGCAGTATTTT; CDR3 protein: CASSSGLAFNTQYF
J gene: TRBJ2-1; clone size: .; D gene: TRBD2; V gene: TRBV29-1; CDR3 DNA: TGCAGCGTCACCGGGACTAGGGACTACAATGAGCAGTTCTTC; CDR3 protein: CSVTGTRDYNEQFF
J gene: TRBJ2-1; clone size: .; D gene: .; V gene: TRBV7-2; CDR3 DNA: TGTGCCAGCAGCTTTGAACTCCCGCGGCCCAATGAGCAGTTCTTC; CDR3 protein: CASSFELPRPNEQFF
J gene: TRBJ2-6; clone size: .; D gene: TRBD2; V gene: TRBV9; CDR3 DNA: TGTGCCAGCAGCGTAGCTAGGGTCGGGCTAGCGGGGGACGGGGCCAACGTCCTGACTTTC; CDR3 protein: CASSVARVGLAGDGANVLTF
J gene: TRBJ2-1; clone size: .; D gene: TRBD2; V gene: TRBV11-2; CDR3 DNA: TGTGCCAGCCGAAAACCAGCGGGAGGGCATGAGCAGTTCTTC; CDR3 protein: CASRKPAGGHEQFF
J gene: TRBJ1-1; clone size: .; D gene: .; V gene: TRBV19; CDR3 DNA: TGTGCCAGCCGAAAGATGGGGGGTGAAAGAGCGAACACTGAAGCTTTCTTT; CDR3 protein: CASRKMGGERANTEAFF
J gene: TRBJ2-6; clone size: .; D gene: TRBD1; V gene: TRBV11-3; CDR3 DNA: TGTGCCAGCGGAAGACAGGGTGGGGCCAACGTCCTGACTTTC; CDR3 protein: CASGRQGGANVLTF
J gene: TRBJ1-1; clone size: .; D gene: .; V gene: TRBV5-4; CDR3 DNA: TGTGCCAGCAGCCCGATTGGGACATCATGGACTGAAGCTTTCTTT; CDR3 protein: CASSPIGTSWTEAFF
J gene: TRBJ1-5; clone size: .; D gene: .; V gene: TRBV6-5; CDR3 DNA: TGTGCCAGCAGCCCCCGTTCTAGCAATCAGCCCCAGCATTTT; CDR3 protein: CASSPRSSNQPQHF
J gene: TRBJ2-2; clone size: .; D gene: .; V gene: TRBV7-8; CDR3 DNA: TGTGCCAGCAGCTTACTCAGGGACACCGGGGAGCTGTTTTTT; CDR3 protein: CASSLLRDTGELFF
J gene: TRBJ2-1; clone size: .; D gene: .; V gene: TRBV7-9; CDR3 DNA: TGTGCCACGTCCTCGGTCCCTTCCTACAATGAGCAGTTCTTC; CDR3 protein: CATSSVPSYNEQFF
J gene: TRBJ1-1; clone size: .; D gene: TRBD1; V gene: TRBV5-5; CDR3 DNA: TGTGCCAGCAGTGGGGACAGCTTATACCGAACTGAAGCTTTCTTT; CDR3 protein: CASSGDSLYRTEAFF
J gene: TRBJ2-1; clone size: .; D gene: .; V gene: TRBV11-2; CDR3 DNA: TGTGCCAGCAGCTTAGTTGGGGCGAACTACAATGAGCAGTTCTTC; CDR3 protein: CASSLVGANYNEQFF
J gene: TRBJ2-1; clone size: .; D gene: TRBD1; V gene: TRBV10-3; CDR3 DNA: TGTGCCACCGGACAGGGAACTGTCAATGAGCAGTTCTTC; CDR3 protein: CATGQGTVNEQFF
J gene: TRBJ2-5; clone size: .; D gene: .; V gene: TRBV5-1; CDR3 DNA: TGCGCCAGCAGCTTGGGAGTAGGGGGAGGGGAAGAGACCCAGTACTTC; CDR3 protein: CASSLGVGGGEETQYF
J gene: TRBJ1-4; clone size: .; D gene: TRBD1; V gene: TRBV11-2; CDR3 DNA: TGTGCCAGCAGCAGATCGGGACAGGGTTATGTCACTAATGAAAAACTGTTTTTT; CDR3 protein: CASSRSGQGYVTNEKLFF
J gene: TRBJ2-1; clone size: .; D gene: .; V gene: TRBV4-1; CDR3 DNA: TGCGCCAGCAGCCAAGTTCGGGTCAATGAGCAGTTCTTC; CDR3 protein: CASSQVRVNEQFF
J gene: TRBJ1-2; clone size: .; D gene: TRBD1; V gene: TRBV5-6; CDR3 DNA: TGTGCCAGCATCCAACAGGGGTTTAAGACCTATGGCTACACCTTC; CDR3 protein: CASIQQGFKTYGYTF
J gene: TRBJ1-2; clone size: .; D gene: TRBD1; V gene: TRBV11-2; CDR3 DNA: TGTGCCAGCAGCCCCCGAGGTTCCGGGACAGGGATAGGCTATGGCTACACCTTC; CDR3 protein: CASSPRGSGTGIGYGYTF
J gene: TRBJ2-7; clone size: .; D gene: TRBD2; V gene: TRBV9; CDR3 DNA: TGTGCCAGCAGCGCGACTAGCGAGAGCTCCTACGAGCAGTACTTC; CDR3 protein: CASSATSESSYEQYF
J gene: TRBJ1-5; clone size: .; D gene: .; V gene: TRBV6-5; CDR3 DNA: TGTGCCAGCAGTCAACTAGCGGGTCAGCCCCAGCATTTT; CDR3 protein: CASSQLAGQPQHF
J gene: TRBJ1-3; clone size: once; D gene: TRBD1; V gene: TRBV29-1; CDR3 DNA: TGCAGCGTTGAGCAGGGGGCAGGAAACACCATATATTTT; CDR3 protein: CSVEQGAGNTIYF
J gene: TRBJ2-3; clone size: .; D gene: TRBD2; V gene: TRBV27; CDR3 DNA: TGTGCCAGCAGTTTATTGACTAGCGGGGGGGCGCGGGATACGCAGTATTTT; CDR3 protein: CASSLLTSGGARDTQYF
J gene: TRBJ1-6; clone size: .; D gene: .; V gene: TRBV6-5; CDR3 DNA: TGTGCCAGCAGTATAAGCGGAGGGTCAAATTCACCCCTCCACTTT; CDR3 protein: CASSISGGSNSPLHF
J gene: TRBJ1-4; clone size: .; D gene: TRBD1; V gene: TRBV7-9; CDR3 DNA: TGTGCCAGCAGCCTGGACAGGGGTTACGCGGGTCGTAGTGAAAAACTGTTTTTT; CDR3 protein: CASSLDRGYAGRSEKLFF
J gene: TRBJ2-3; clone size: .; D gene: .; V gene: TRBV25-1; CDR3 DNA: TGTGCCAGCACCCCCGGGTCCCGCGGATATCGGGATACGCAGTATTTT; CDR3 protein: CASTPGSRGYRDTQYF
J gene: TRBJ1-4; clone size: .; D gene: .; V gene: TRBV27; CDR3 DNA: TGTGCCAGCAGTCCCATCGGGGAGTACATCACTAATGAAAAACTGTTTTTT; CDR3 protein: CASSPIGEYITNEKLFF
J gene: TRBJ1-1; clone size: once; D gene: TRBD1; V gene: TRBV30; CDR3 DNA: TGTGCCTGGAGTGAAGGGACAGTAGGTGAAGCTTTCTTT; CDR3 protein: CAWSEGTVGEAFF
J gene: TRBJ2-1; clone size: .; D gene: TRBD2; V gene: TRBV4-3; CDR3 DNA: TGCGCCAGCAGCCAAGAAGGCCTAGCGGGTGAGAATGAGCAGTTCTTC; CDR3 protein: CASSQEGLAGENEQFF
J gene: TRBJ2-5; clone size: .; D gene: TRBD2; V gene: TRBV5-1; CDR3 DNA: TGCGCCAGCAGCTTGGATGGAGGGGGCCTAGCGGGAGCAGAAGAGACCCAGTACTTC; CDR3 protein: CASSLDGGGLAGAEETQYF
J gene: TRBJ2-1; clone size: .; D gene: .; V gene: TRBV7-9; CDR3 DNA: TGTGCCAGCAGCTACCATCCGCGTAGCTCCTACAATGAGCAGTTCTTC; CDR3 protein: CASSYHPRSSYNEQFF
J gene: TRBJ1-2; clone size: once; D gene: .; V gene: TRBV19; CDR3 DNA: TGTGCCAGTAGTATGGTTCCGGACAGTCGGACTAACTATGGCTACACCTTC; CDR3 protein: CASSMVPDSRTNYGYTF
J gene: TRBJ1-2; clone size: .; D gene: .; V gene: TRBV7-2; CDR3 DNA: TGTGCCAGCAGCTTAATGGGAGCTGGGGGCTACACCTTC; CDR3 protein: CASSLMGAGGYTF